The TCR beta chain under discussion was sequenced for a study of blood T cell repertoires in COVID-19. Study information: Donors in the United States, Italy and Spain gave samples during acute or convalescent COVID-19. PBMCs, B-cell-depleted T cells, or T cells provided the cDNA or gDNA that made up the material.

As handled by the study authors: Scientists estimated how many nucleated cells there were by amplifying reference gene primers. TCRdb's table, derived via immunoSEQ multiplex PCR, lists solely in-frame clones and lacks some. That table is the source of V, J and clone size, and D and trimming were worked out from the DNA. The sample shows 75,000 to 100,000 clones, roughly 84% of them seen only once. Trimming stripped 5 bases from V and 4 bases from J, with 14 bases between. Germline CDR1 is SGHTA and CDR2 is FQGNSA. The CDR3 is made up of 14 amino acids. The sequence was obtained from an elderly woman with acute or convalescent COVID-19. Sequences were obtained from peripheral blood. This chain joins TRBV7-2 and TRBJ1-1; D is possibly TRBD1 (6 bases). CDR3 sequence (DNA): TGTGCCAGCAGCCCATCGACAGGACTCACTGAAGCTTTCTTT. This codes for CASSPSTGLTEAFF.